Below are 17 T cell receptor beta chains sequenced from a single sample in a study of spatial heterogeneity in lung cancer. The time point: sample taken at primary tumor resection. Unsorted whole RNA samples from tumor, nontumor lung or frozen PBMC were sequenced. TCRdb independently ran MiXCR on the 5' RACE reads; one entry per CDR3 protein. The sample shows roughly 48,000 distinct CDR3 sequences, 5.3% of them seen only once. The sequences come from PBMCs, collected at surgery. Every receptor here comes from a male donor with early-stage non-small cell lung cancer.

This clonotype was picked up many times. The CDR3 is CSVEDLGQAGSSTDTQYF. The CDR3 DNA reads TGCAGCGTTGAAGATCTAGGACAGGCGGGTTCTAGCACAGATACGCAGTATTTT. The chain is built from TRBV29-1 and TRBJ2-3; 7 bases agree with TRBD1. Germline-derived CDR1 and CDR2 are SQVTM and ANQGSEA. The ends lost 0 bases at V and 0 bases at J; junction bases unmatched: 12. This CDR3 spans 18 amino acids.

This clonotype was detected a few times. The V and J genes are TRBV6-2 or TRBV6-3 and TRBJ2-5; 9 bases fit TRBD2. The junction had 5 bases not matched to a gene; V was cut back by 5 bases and J by 4 bases. CDR1 and CDR2 (germline): MNHEY, SVGEGT. This CDR3 has 14 residues. The CDR3 nucleotides are TGTGCCAGCAGTCCTTTAGCGGGAGTAGAGACCCAGTACTTC. Its protein is CASSPLAGVETQYF.

This clonotype was seen at least ten times. The rearrangement joins TRBV28 to TRBJ1-4, with TRBD1 matching 8 bases. Germline CDR1 and CDR2: MDHEN and SYDVKM. J gave up 13 bases and V 2 bases, and 6 bases lay outside the gene matches. This CDR3 is 13 amino acids long. Here the CDR3 reads CASSLTQDRALFF. CDR3 DNA: TGTGCCAGCAGTTTAACGCAGGACAGGGCACTGTTTTTT.

There are many counts of this clonotype. The chain couples TRBV7-8 to TRBJ2-3; D perhaps matches TRBD1 (6 bases). V was pared by 5 bases and J by 2 bases, with 11 bases between. The CDR3 is made up of 14 amino acids. The germline V gene has CDR1 SGHVS and CDR2 FQNEAQ. CDR3 region: CASSGRQVTDTQYF. The CDR3 bases are TGTGCCAGCAGCGGCAGACAGGTCACAGATACGCAGTATTTT.

This clonotype came up many times. This chain uses TRBV3-1 with TRBJ2-3, with D possibly TRBD1 on 6 matching bases. This CDR3 comprises 19 residues. Deletions cut 1 base from V and 0 bases from J, with 20 bases between. The germline CDR1 and CDR2 sequences are LGHDT and YNNKEL (reference sequence). CDR3 amino acids: CASSQANRAGTRSTDTQYF. CDR3 nucleotides: TGTGCCAGCAGCCAAGCTAACAGAGCCGGGACAAGGAGCACAGATACGCAGTATTTT.

This clonotype was seen many times. This sequence joins TRBV7-2 and TRBJ2-3; no firm D call. Germline loops: CDR1 SGHTA, CDR2 FQGNSA. V lost 5 bases, J lost 3 bases, and 9 bases lay in between. The CDR3 is 13 residues long. DNA for the CDR3: TGTGCCAGCAGCCGCCGCCAGACAGATACGCAGTATTTT. Amino acids: CASSRRQTDTQYF.

This clonotype showed up many times. The chain carries TRBV5-1 and TRBJ2-6; D is uncertain. CDR3 length equals 13 residues. Germline lookup yields CDR1 SGHRS and CDR2 YFSETQ. Trimming left V 7 bases short and J 1 base short, with 6 bases between. The CDR3 loop reads CASQESGANVLTF. The CDR3, as DNA: TGCGCCAGCCAAGAGTCTGGGGCCAACGTCCTGACTTTC.

This clonotype was recorded many times. The V and J genes are TRBV6-5 and TRBJ2-7; 12 nucleotides match TRBD2. CDR1 is MNHEY, CDR2 SVGAGI, per germline. The CDR3 totals 17 residues. V was pared by 1 base and J by 2 bases, with 6 bases of the junction left unmatched. The CDR3 spells CASSYFWTSGKTYEQYF. CDR3 DNA sequence: TGTGCCAGCAGTTACTTCTGGACTAGCGGGAAGACCTACGAGCAGTACTTC.

This sequence joins TRBV20-1 and TRBJ1-1, with unresolved D. In germline, CDR1 is DFQATT, CDR2 SNEGSKA (reference sequence). V was cut by 3 bases and J by 2 bases, with 13 bases left in between. This CDR3 is built from 14 residues. This CDR3 reads CSASGQPPNTEAFF. The CDR3 region has the DNA TGCAGTGCTAGCGGGCAGCCCCCAAACACTGAAGCTTTCTTT.

The table lists this clonotype with many counts. The CDR3 is CASSLAPPRTDTQYF. Written as DNA, the CDR3 is TGCGCCAGCAGCTTGGCCCCACCTCGTACCGATACGCAGTATTTT. The chain has TRBV5-1 and TRBJ2-3; no definite D call. CDR1 is SGHRS and CDR2 is YFSETQ in the germline V gene. Trimming stripped 0 bases from V and 6 bases from J, with 14 bases between. This CDR3 is 15 amino acids long. Based on the CDR3 plus reference TRBV5-1 and TRBJ2-3, the full variable domain is KAGVTQTPRYLIKTRGQQVTLSCSPISGHRSVSWYQQTPGQGLQFLFEYFSETQRNKGNFPGRFSGRQFSNSRSEMNVSTLELGDSALYLCASSLAPPRTDTQYFGPGTRLTVL.

This clonotype was counted many times. The rearrangement uses TRBV19 and TRBJ2-5; 11 nucleotides line up with TRBD1. Trimming took 5 bases from V and 0 from J; bases not matched to a gene: 11. CDR1 LNHDA and CDR2 SQIVND come from the germline V gene (reference sequence). This CDR3 contains 18 residues. The CDR3 coding sequence is TGTGCCAGTAGTCCTCGGACAGGGGGCGCCTTGTACCAAGAGACCCAGTACTTC. It encodes CASSPRTGGALYQETQYF.

This clonotype has ten or more counts. The rearrangement links TRBV4-1 to TRBJ2-5; D unresolved. Looked up from germline, CDR1 is MGHRA and CDR2 is YSYEKL. The V end was cut by 1 base, the J end by 2 bases, with 8 bases between. The CDR3 sequence is 14 residues long. The CDR3 nucleotides read TGCGCCAGCAGCCAAGGGCCCTCACAAGAGACCCAGTACTTC. It translates to CASSQGPSQETQYF.

The chain has TRBV18 and TRBJ1-3; the D gene is possibly TRBD1 (5 bases). The germline gives CDR1 KGHSH, CDR2 LQKENI. The CDR3 has 15 amino acids. Trimming took off 3 bases at V and 0 bases at J, with 9 bases between the two ends. The CDR3 sequence is CASSPGTGSGNTIYF. The CDR3 bases are TGTGCCAGCTCACCCGGGACTGGCTCTGGAAACACCATATATTTT. Full variable domain (missing parts from reference TRBV18 and TRBJ1-3): NAGVMQNPRHLVRRRGQEARLRCSPMKGHSHVYWYRQLPEEGLKFMVYLQKENIIDESGMPKERFSAEFPKEGPSILRIQQVVRGDSAAYFCASSPGTGSGNTIYFGEGSWLTVV.

This clonotype was detected ten times or more. The CDR3 region has the DNA TGTGCCAGTAGTATATGGGGGGCGGATTCCGGTGAAGCTTTCTTT. Protein: CASSIWGADSGEAFF. V gene TRBV19 combines with J gene TRBJ1-1, with D maybe TRBD1 (6 bases). The V end lost 2 bases, the J end lost 7 bases, and 17 bases lay between the germline ends. CDR3 length equals 15 residues. From germline, CDR1 is LNHDA and CDR2 SQIVND (reference sequence).

This clonotype occurred many times. The rearrangement links TRBV27 to TRBJ2-3; D not certain. Germline CDR1 reads MNHEY; CDR2 reads SMNVEV (reference sequence). V lost 5 bases to trimming and J lost 2 bases, with 23 bases between them. CDR3 length: 18 amino acids. CDR3 region: CASSLHKPLTTYTDTQYF. The CDR3 nucleotides are TGTGCCAGCAGTCTCCACAAGCCGCTAACCACCTACACAGATACGCAGTATTTT.

About this clonotype: Germline and junction disagree at one end, which may indicate a read error. This chain joins TRBV28 and TRBJ2-7; D gene ambiguous. The germline gives CDR1 MDHEN, CDR2 SYDVKM. This CDR3 is built from 14 residues. The CDR3 region has the DNA TGTGCCAGCCGTTTTAGGACGGAAACCTACGAGCAGTACTTC. It codes for CASRFRTETYEQYF.

Many counts were recorded for this clonotype. The chain links TRBV19 to TRBJ1-5; D is possibly TRBD1 (5 bases). V was pared by 7 bases and J by 3 bases, with 13 bases between. The germline gives CDR1 LNHDA, CDR2 SQIVND (reference sequence). This CDR3 contains 14 residues. The CDR3 loop is CASNLRQHNQPQHF. The CDR3 bases are TGTGCCAGTAACCTCCGACAGCACAATCAGCCCCAGCATTTT.